The TCR beta chain under discussion was sequenced for a study of blood T cell repertoires in COVID-19. Study in general: The cDNA or gDNA used as material had been derived from T cells, B-cell-depleted T cells, or PBMCs.

Germline assignment: CDR1 MNHEY and CDR2 SVGEGT. J gave up 6 bases and V 6 bases, and 7 bases lay outside the gene matches. The CDR3 runs to 14 residues. Source study methods: Amplified reference gene primers provided the basis for estimating nucleated cell counts. Measured with immunoSEQ multiplex PCR; TCRdb has only the in-frame clones, and not every one. V and J calls and clone size are those listed in that table; D and trimming were worked out from the DNA. This sample has a few hundred thousand clones; about 89% occur once, and the top ten carry 2.5% to 3.5%. Enrolled during active infection, Seattle patients were then followed longitudinally.

Sequenced material: peripheral blood. This sequence joins TRBV6-2 or TRBV6-3 and TRBJ2-1; 8 bases match TRBD1. This sequence was found in a woman in her 30s with COVID-19, enrolled during active disease. The CDR3 reads CASSRTGLPNEQFF. The CDR3 bases are TGTGCCAGCAGCCGGACAGGGCTTCCCAATGAGCAGTTCTTC.